The clone carrying this T cell receptor beta chain was counted many times. Its antigen is unknown. The data belong to a study of human T cells and chemical hapten exposure. Study as a whole: Per-sample TCR yield variability stemmed mainly from small pooled library volume differences.

Documented time point: pre-sensitization, week 0. Noted treatment: therapeutic diphenylcyclopropenone sensitization with weekly scalp DPC. Germline values: CDR1 MNHNS, CDR2 SASEGT. The CDR3 is 13 amino acids. J gave up 1 base and V 8 bases, and 4 bases lay outside the gene matches. Study-wide points: The number of TCRs over 1 in 1000 frequency stayed unchanged after DPC.

Unique molecular identifiers were linked by the library to individual cDNA molecules. Original data processing: Ranging from about 20,000 to 750,000, TCR counts per sample had a median value of 95,638. TCRdb called the RACE reads again in MiXCR, with one record for every CDR3 protein. TCRdb's processing, not the study's, gives the V and J calls here. The sample carries a few hundred thousand distinct CDR3 sequences, around 5% recorded once. The starting material was whole blood, obtained in connection with sensitization to the hapten diphenylcyclopropenone (DPC). This chain uses TRBV6-1 with TRBJ1-1; TRBD1 matches at 7 bases. The sequence came from a woman aged 18-30 years with alopecia areata. Some clones in this sample may be carry-over from other donors' samples. Here the CDR3 reads CASADRQNTEAFF. As DNA, the CDR3 is TGTGCCAGCGCGGACAGGCAGAACACTGAAGCTTTCTTT.